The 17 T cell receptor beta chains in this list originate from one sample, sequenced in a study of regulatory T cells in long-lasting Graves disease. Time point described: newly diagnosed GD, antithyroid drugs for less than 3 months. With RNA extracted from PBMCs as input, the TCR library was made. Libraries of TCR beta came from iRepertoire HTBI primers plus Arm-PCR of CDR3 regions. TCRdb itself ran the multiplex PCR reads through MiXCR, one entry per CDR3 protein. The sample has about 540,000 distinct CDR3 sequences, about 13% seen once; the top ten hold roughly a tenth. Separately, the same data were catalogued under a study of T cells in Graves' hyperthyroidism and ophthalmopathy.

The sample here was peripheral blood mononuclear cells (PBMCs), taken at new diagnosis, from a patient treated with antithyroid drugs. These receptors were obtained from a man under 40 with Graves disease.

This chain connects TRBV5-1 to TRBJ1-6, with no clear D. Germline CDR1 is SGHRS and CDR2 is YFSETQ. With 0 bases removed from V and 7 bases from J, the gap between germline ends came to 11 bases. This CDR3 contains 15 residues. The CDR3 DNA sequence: TGCGCCAGCAGCTTGGGGGCAGCTGAGAATTCACCCCTCCACTTT. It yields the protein CASSLGAAENSPLHF.

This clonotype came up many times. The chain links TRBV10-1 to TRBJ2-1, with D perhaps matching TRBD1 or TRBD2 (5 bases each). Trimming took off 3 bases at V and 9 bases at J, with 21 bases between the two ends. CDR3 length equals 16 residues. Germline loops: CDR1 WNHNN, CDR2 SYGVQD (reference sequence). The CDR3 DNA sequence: TGCGCCAGCAGTGATCCGAGGGGAAAGGGGCGCCCTGAGCAGTTCTTC. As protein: CASSDPRGKGRPEQFF.

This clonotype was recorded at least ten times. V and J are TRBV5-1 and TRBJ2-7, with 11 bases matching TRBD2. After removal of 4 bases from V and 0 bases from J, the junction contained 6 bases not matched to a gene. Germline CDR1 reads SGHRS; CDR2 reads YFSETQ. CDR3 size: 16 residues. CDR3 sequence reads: CASSPTSGSTSYEQYF. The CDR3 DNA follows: TGCGCCAGCAGCCCTACTAGCGGGAGTACCTCCTACGAGCAGTACTTC.

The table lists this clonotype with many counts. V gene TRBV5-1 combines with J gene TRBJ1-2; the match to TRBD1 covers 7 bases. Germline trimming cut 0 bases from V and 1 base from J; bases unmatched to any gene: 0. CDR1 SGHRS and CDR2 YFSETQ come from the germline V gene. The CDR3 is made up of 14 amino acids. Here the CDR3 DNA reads TGCGCCAGCAGCTTGGGGGACAGTAACTATGGCTACACCTTC. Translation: CASSLGDSNYGYTF.

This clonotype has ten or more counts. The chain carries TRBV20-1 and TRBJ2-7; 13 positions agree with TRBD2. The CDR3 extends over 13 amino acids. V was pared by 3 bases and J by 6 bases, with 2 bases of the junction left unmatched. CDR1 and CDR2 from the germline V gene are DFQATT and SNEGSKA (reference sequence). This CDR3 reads CSARTSGRIEQYF. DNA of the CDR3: TGCAGTGCTAGGACTAGCGGGAGGATCGAGCAGTACTTC.

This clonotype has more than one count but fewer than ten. This chain's CDR3 is CASSSTGLAGEQFF. CDR3 nucleotide sequence: TGCGCCAGCAGCTCCACGGGACTAGCGGGTGAGCAGTTCTTC. This chain uses TRBV5-1 with TRBJ2-1; the match to TRBD2 covers 12 bases. CDR3 size: 14 residues. The J segment lost 9 bases and the V segment lost 3 bases, leaving 4 bases of the junction unmatched. Looked up from germline, CDR1 is SGHRS and CDR2 is YFSETQ. The variable domain in full, completed from reference TRBV5-1 and TRBJ2-1, reads KAGVTQTPRYLIKTRGQQVTLSCSPISGHRSVSWYQQTPGQGLQFLFEYFSETQRNKGNFPGRFSGRQFSNSRSEMNVSTLELGDSALYLCASSSTGLAGEQFFGPGTRLTVL.

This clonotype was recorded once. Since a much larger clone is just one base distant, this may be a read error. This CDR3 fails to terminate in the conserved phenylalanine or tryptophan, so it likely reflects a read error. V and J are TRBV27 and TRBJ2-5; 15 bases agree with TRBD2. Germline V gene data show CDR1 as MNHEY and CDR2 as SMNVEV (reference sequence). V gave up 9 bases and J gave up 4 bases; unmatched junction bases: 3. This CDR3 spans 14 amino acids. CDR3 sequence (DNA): TGTGCCAGTATGGGACTAGCGGGAGGAGAGACCCAGTACCTC. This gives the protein CASMGLAGGETQYL.

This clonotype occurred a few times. The CDR3 loop reads CSVEEWNPYTQYF. In DNA, the CDR3 is TGCAGCGTTGAAGAATGGAACCCGTATACGCAGTATTTT. This sequence joins TRBV29-1 and TRBJ2-3; D call uncertain. CDR1 is SQVTM and CDR2 is ANQGSEA in the germline V gene. The CDR3 spans 13 residues. V dropped 0 bases and J dropped 7 bases, with 11 bases sitting between them.

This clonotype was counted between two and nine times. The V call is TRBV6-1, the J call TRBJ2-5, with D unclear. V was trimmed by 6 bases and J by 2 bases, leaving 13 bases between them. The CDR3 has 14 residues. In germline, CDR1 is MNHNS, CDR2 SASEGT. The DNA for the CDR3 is TGTGCCAGCAGCGCACCGTTCGCTCAAGAGACCCAGTACTTC. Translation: CASSAPFAQETQYF.

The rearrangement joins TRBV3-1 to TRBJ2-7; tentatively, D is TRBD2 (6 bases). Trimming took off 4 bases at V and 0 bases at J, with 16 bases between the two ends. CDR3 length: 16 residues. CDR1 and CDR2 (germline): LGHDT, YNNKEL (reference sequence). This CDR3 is CASSPYLTAGSYEQYF. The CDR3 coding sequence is TGTGCCAGCAGCCCCTACCTGACAGCGGGCTCCTACGAGCAGTACTTC.

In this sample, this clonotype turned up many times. The CDR3: CASSLRGTYNEQFF. In nucleotides, the CDR3 is TGTGCCAGCAGCTTACGAGGGACGTACAATGAGCAGTTCTTC. The rearrangement links TRBV7-9 to TRBJ2-1; possibly TRBD1 or TRBD2 for D (5 bases each). The CDR3 loop spans 14 amino acids. Germline CDR1 SEHNR, CDR2 FQNEAQ (reference sequence). The V gene lost 2 bases and the J gene lost 4 bases, with 9 bases spanning the gap.

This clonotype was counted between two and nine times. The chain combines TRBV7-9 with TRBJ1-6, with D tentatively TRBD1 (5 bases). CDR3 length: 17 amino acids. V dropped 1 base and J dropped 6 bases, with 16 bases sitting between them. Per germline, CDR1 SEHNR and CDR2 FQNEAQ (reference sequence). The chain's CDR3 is CASSLDAPGRINSPLHF. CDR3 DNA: TGTGCCAGCAGCTTAGACGCCCCGGGACGCATTAATTCACCCCTCCACTTT.

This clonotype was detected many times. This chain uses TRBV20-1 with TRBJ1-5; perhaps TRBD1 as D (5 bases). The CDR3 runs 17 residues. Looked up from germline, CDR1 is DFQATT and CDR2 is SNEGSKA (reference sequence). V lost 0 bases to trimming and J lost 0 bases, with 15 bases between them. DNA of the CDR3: TGCAGTGCTAGAGATCATCTCCAGGGCACTAGCAATCAGCCCCAGCATTTT. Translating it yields CSARDHLQGTSNQPQHF.

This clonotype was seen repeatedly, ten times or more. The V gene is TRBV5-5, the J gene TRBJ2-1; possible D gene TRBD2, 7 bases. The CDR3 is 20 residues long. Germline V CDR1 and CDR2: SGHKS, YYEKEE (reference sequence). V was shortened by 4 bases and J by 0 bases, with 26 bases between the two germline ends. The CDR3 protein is CASSGLTGKTSESSYNEQFF. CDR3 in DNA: TGTGCCAGCAGCGGCCTGACAGGCAAAACTAGCGAGAGCTCCTACAATGAGCAGTTCTTC.

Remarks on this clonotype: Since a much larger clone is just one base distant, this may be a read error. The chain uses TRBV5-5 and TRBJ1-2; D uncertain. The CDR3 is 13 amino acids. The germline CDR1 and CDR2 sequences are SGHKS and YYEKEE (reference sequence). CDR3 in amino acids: CASSDSPGYGYAF. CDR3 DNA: TGTGCCAGCAGCGATTCGCCGGGTTATGGCTACGCCTTC.

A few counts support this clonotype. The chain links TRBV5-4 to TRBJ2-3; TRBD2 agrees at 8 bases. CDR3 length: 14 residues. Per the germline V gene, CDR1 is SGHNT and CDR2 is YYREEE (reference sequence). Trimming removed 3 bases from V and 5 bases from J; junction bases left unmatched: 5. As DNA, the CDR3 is TGTGCCAGCAGCTCGGGACTAGAGCTAGATACGCAGTATTTT. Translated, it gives CASSSGLELDTQYF.

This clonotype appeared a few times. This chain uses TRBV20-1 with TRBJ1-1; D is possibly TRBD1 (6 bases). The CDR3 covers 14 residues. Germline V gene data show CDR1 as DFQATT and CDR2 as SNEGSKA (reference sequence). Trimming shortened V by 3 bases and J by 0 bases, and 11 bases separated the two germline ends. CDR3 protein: CSARPTGMNTEAFF. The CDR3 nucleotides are TGCAGTGCTAGGCCGACAGGAATGAACACTGAAGCTTTCTTT.